This T cell receptor beta chain is drawn from a study of PD-L1 blockade in urothelial cancer. Study-wide background: Between 0 and 3 prior chemotherapy regimens had been given to patients.

The germline gives CDR1 SGHTA, CDR2 FQGTGA. This CDR3 has 15 residues. V gave up 5 bases and J gave up 0 bases, with 13 bases separating them. Described time point: peripheral blood 6 weeks after treatment start. The method was immunoSEQ multiplex PCR; TCRdb's version includes in-frame clones alone and lacks a portion of them. Here the sample spans 100,000 to 150,000 clones, more than 75% being singletons. V and J are TRBV7-3 and TRBJ1-1; no clear D gene. The input for sequencing was PBMCs, taken around atezolizumab (anti-PD-L1) treatment. The TCR was taken from a middle-aged man with urothelial cancer. DNA of the CDR3: TGTGCCAGCAGCAGAGGAGGGTCAATGAACACTGAAGCTTTCTTT. Its protein is CASSRGGSMNTEAFF.